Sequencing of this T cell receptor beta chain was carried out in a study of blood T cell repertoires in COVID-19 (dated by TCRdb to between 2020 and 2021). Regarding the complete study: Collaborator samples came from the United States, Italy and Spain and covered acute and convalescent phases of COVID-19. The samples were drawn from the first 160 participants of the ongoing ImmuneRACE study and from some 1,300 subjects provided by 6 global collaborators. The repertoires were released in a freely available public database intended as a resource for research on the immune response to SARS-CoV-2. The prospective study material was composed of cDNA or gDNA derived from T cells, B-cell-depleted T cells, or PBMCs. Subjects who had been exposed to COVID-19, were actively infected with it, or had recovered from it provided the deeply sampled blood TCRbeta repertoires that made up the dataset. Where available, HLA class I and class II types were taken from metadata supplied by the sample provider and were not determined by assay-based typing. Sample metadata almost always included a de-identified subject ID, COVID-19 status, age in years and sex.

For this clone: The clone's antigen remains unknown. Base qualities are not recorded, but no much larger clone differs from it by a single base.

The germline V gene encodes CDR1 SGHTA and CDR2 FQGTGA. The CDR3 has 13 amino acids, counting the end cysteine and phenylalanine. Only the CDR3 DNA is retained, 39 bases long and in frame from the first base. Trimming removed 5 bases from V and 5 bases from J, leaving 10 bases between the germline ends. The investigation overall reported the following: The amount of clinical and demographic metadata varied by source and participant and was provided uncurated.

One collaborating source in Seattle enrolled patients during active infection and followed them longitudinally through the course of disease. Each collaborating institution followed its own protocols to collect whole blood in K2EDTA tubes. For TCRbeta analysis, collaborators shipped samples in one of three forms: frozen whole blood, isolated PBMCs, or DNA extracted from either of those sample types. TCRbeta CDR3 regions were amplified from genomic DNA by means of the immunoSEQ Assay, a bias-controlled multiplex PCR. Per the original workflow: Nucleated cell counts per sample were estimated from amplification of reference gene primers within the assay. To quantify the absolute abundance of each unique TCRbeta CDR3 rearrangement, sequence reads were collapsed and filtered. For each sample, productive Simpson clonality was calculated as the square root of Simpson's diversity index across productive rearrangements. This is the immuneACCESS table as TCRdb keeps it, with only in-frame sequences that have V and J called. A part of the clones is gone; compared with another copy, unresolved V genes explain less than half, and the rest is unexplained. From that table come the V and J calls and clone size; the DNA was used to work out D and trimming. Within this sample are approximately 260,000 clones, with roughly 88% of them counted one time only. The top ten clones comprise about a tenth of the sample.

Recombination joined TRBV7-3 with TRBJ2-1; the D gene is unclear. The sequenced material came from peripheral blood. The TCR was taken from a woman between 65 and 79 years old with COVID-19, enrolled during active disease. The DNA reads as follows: TGTGCCAGCAGCCAGGCCCGAGACAATGAGCAGTTCTTC. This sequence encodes CASSQARDNEQFF.